This T cell receptor (beta chain) was captured in a study of blood T cell repertoires in COVID-19. Study summary: Specimens from acute and convalescent COVID-19 originated in the United States, Italy and Spain. Sources were T cells, B-cell-depleted T cells, or PBMCs; the material itself was cDNA or gDNA.

Per the original methods: Reference gene primers were amplified, and this amplification served to estimate nucleated cell counts. Profiling relied on immunoSEQ multiplex PCR, and the TCRdb table lists in-frame clones only, not all of them. V and J calls and clone size come straight from that table; D and trimming were deduced from the DNA. The sample contains about 140,000 clones, approximately 78% of which appear only once. The CDR3 runs 18 residues. V shed 1 base and J shed 0 bases, with 17 bases lying between them. The germline CDR1 and CDR2 sequences are SGHRS and YFSETQ. The chain employs TRBV5-1 and TRBJ1-3; D may be TRBD1 (5 bases). The sample comprised peripheral blood. This clonotype was obtained from an elderly woman with acute or convalescent COVID-19. The chain's CDR3 is CASSLHGGGGGSGNTIYF. Here the CDR3 DNA reads TGCGCCAGCAGCTTGCATGGCGGGGGTGGGGGCTCTGGAAACACCATATATTTT.